A selection of T cell receptor beta chains follows, all from one sample in a study of T cells in Graves' hyperthyroidism and ophthalmopathy. TCRdb passed the multiplex PCR reads through MiXCR, listing each CDR3 protein once. Of approximately 510,000 distinct CDR3 sequences listed, roughly 45% are singletons. Sample: peripheral blood or thyroid tissue (not recorded which). These receptors were obtained from an adult woman with Graves' disease, either hyperthyroidism or ophthalmopathy (not recorded which). Each CDR3 is given with its conserved first and last residue. Fields, in order: V gene, D gene, clone size, J gene, CDR3 length, CDR3 DNA, CDR3 protein. D genes are given only for firm matches. Rows may omit the clone size; those that give it use once, few, many or a size class.

TRBV12-3/TRBV12-4	-	-	TRBJ1-2	13	TGTGCCAGCAGTTCCTCCACGGGGGTCGGCTACACCTTC	CASSSSTGVGYTF
TRBV7-9	TRBD1	many	TRBJ2-7	14	TGTGCCAGCAGCCACCGGGACAGAGCCTACGAGCAGTACTTC	CASSHRDRAYEQYF
TRBV6-5	TRBD1	few	TRBJ1-1	17	TGTGCCAGCAGTTACACGGGGGGACAGGGCATGAACACTGAAGCTTTCTTT	CASSYTGGQGMNTEAFF
TRBV9	-	many	TRBJ2-7	13	TGTGCCACACGGGTCAGTAACTCCTACGAGCAGTACTTC	CATRVSNSYEQYF
TRBV4-2	TRBD1	-	TRBJ2-5	15	TGTGCCAGCAGTCTGGACAGGCTAGACCAAGAGACCCAGTACTTC	CASSLDRLDQETQYF
TRBV19	-	few	TRBJ1-1	14	TGTGCCAGTAGTATCACAGGGATCAACACTGAAGCTTTCTTT	CASSITGINTEAFF
TRBV5-1	-	many	TRBJ2-7	11	TGCGCCAGCAGCTTCCTCGGGGAGCAGTACTTC	CASSFLGEQYF
TRBV19	-	-	TRBJ1-2	14	TGTGCCAGTAGTCAATCGGGGGTTAACTATGGCTACACCTTC	CASSQSGVNYGYTF
TRBV4-2	-	-	TRBJ2-2	18	TGTGCCAGCAGCCAGGATCCGAGGACAAGCCCGAACACCGGGGAGCTGTTTTTT	CASSQDPRTSPNTGELFF
TRBV24-1	-	-	TRBJ2-1	16	TGTGCCACCAGTGATGACAGCGGTCCCTCCTACAATGAGCAGTTCTTC	CATSDDSGPSYNEQFF
TRBV20-1	TRBD1	many	TRBJ1-6	13	TGCAGTGCTCCCGGGACAGGGGATTCACCCCTCCACTTT	CSAPGTGDSPLHF
TRBV20-1	TRBD2	-	TRBJ2-7	11	TGCAGTGCTACGGGAGGGGGGGAGCTGTACTTC	CSATGGGELYF
TRBV20-1	-	many	TRBJ2-7	13	TGCAGTGCTAGGGGTGGGCGGGGAAACGAGCAGTACTTC	CSARGGRGNEQYF
TRBV12-3/TRBV12-4	-	-	TRBJ1-1	13	TGTGCCAGCACCCCGATGATGAACGCTGAAGCTTTCTTT	CASTPMMNAEAFF
TRBV2	-	-	TRBJ1-1	11	TGTGCCAGCAGTGAACTGCTCCAAGCTTTCTTT	CASSELLQAFF
TRBV7-6	-	-	TRBJ1-5	18	TGTGCCAGCAGCTTAGTTGGTATCGGGTCAGGCGGAGAGCAGCCCCAGCATTTT	CASSLVGIGSGGEQPQHF
TRBV5-1	-	many	TRBJ2-5	14	TGCGCCAGCAGCTTGGCGAGGGGCGGAGAGACCCAGTACTTC	CASSLARGGETQYF
TRBV19	-	few	TRBJ1-3	16	TGTGCCAGTAGATTCCCGGGCCAAGGATCCGGAAGCACCATATATTTT	CASRFPGQGSGSTIYF
TRBV18	-	-	TRBJ2-7	12	TGTGCCAGCTCACCAGTCCTACGAGAGCAGTACTTC	CASSPVLREQYF
TRBV15	-	-	TRBJ2-5	15	TGTGCCACCAGCAGCGTAGATCCAGGCGGGGAGACCCAGTACTTC	CATSSVDPGGETQYF
TRBV20-1	-	few	TRBJ2-7	11	TGCAGTGGACGTCCAAGCTACGAGCAGTACTTC	CSGRPSYEQYF
TRBV10-3	TRBD2	-	TRBJ2-5	14	TGTGCCATCAGAGGACTAGATGCTTGGGCGACCCAGTACTTC	CAIRGLDAWATQYF
TRBV6-2/TRBV6-3	-	few	TRBJ2-7	13	TGTACCAGCAAACGTGGACCGGCCTACGAGCAGTACTTC	CTSKRGPAYEQYF
TRBV20-1	-	-	TRBJ1-1	14	TGCAGTGCTCCGAGTTCGGGACATAGTTCTGAAGCTTTCTTT	CSAPSSGHSSEAFF
TRBV3-1	-	many	TRBJ2-7	13	TGTGCCAGCAGCCAAGGGCTTTCCTACGAGCAGTACTTC	CASSQGLSYEQYF